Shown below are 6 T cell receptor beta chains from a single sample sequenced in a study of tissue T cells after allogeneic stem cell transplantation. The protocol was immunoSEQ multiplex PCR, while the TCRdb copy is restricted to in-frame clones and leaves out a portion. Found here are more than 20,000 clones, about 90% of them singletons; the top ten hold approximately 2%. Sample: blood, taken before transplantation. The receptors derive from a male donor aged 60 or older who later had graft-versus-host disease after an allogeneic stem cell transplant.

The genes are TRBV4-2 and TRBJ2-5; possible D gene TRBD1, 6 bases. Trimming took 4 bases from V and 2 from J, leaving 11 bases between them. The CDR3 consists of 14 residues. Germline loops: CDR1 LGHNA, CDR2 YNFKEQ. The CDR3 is CASSPTQGQETQYF. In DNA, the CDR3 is TGTGCCAGCAGCCCGACACAGGGACAAGAGACCCAGTACTTC.

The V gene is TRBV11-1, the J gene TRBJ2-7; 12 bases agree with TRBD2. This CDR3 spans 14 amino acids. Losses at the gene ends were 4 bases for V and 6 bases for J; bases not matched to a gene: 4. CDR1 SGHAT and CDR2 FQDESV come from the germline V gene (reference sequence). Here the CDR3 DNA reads TGTGCCAGCAGCTACGGACTAGCGGGGTCCGAGCAGTACTTC. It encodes CASSYGLAGSEQYF.

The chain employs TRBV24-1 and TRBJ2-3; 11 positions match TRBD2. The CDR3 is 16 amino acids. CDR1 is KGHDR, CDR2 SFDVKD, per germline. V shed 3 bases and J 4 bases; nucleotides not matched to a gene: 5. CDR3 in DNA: TGTGCCACCAGTGATCCGCTAGCGGGAGGTTCAGATACGCAGTATTTT. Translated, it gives CATSDPLAGGSDTQYF.

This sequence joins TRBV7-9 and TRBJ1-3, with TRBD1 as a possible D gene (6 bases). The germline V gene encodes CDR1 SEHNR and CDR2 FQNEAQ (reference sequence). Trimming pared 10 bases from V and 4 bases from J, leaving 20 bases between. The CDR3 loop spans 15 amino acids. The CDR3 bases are TGTGCCATCAACGTACGACGACAGGACGGAAACACCATATATTTT. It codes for CAINVRRQDGNTIYF.

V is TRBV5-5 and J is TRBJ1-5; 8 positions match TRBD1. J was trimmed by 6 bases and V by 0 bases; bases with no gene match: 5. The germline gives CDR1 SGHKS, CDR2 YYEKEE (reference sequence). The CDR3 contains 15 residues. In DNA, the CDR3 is TGTGCCAGCAGCTTGGACCAGGGGGCTGCTCAGCCCCAGCATTTT. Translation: CASSLDQGAAQPQHF.

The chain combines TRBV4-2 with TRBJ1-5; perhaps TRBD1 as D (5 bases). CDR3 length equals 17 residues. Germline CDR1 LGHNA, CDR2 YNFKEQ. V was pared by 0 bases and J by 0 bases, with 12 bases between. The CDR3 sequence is CASSQEVRGYSNQPQHF. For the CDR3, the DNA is TGTGCCAGCAGCCAAGAGGTAAGGGGCTATAGCAATCAGCCCCAGCATTTT.